This T cell receptor beta chain was profiled in a study of blood T cell repertoires in COVID-19. Overall study context: COVID-19 samples, acute and convalescent, were from the United States, Italy and Spain.

TCRdb's copy holds only in-frame clones and misses some; the assay was immunoSEQ multiplex PCR. This sample yields approximately 70,000 clones, of which more than 75% are seen a single time; 18% belongs to the top ten. With 3 bases clipped from V and 0 bases from J, the junction kept 13 bases outside the gene matches. Germline CDR1 is DFQATT and CDR2 is SNEGSKA (reference sequence). This CDR3 spans 18 amino acids. The TCR was taken from a human donor in a cohort sampled during active COVID-19. The chain carries TRBV20-1 and TRBJ2-3, with 9 bases fitting TRBD2. The sample taken for sequencing was peripheral blood. The CDR3 nucleotides read TGCAGTGCTAGTGCGTGGCTAGCGGGGAAGGCTAGCACAGATACGCAGTATTTT. It specifies CSASAWLAGKASTDTQYF.